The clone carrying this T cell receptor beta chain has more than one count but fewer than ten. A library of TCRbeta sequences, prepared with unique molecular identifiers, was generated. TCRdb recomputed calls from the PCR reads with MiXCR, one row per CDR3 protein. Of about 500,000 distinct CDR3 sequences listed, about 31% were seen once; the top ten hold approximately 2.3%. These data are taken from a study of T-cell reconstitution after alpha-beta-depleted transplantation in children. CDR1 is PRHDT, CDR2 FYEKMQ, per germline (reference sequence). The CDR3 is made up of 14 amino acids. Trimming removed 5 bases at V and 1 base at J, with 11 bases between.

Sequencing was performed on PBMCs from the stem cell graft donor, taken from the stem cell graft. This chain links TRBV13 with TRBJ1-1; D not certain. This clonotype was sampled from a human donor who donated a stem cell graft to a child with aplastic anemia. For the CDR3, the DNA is TGTGCCAGCAGCCCTCGGACCACGAACACTGAAGCTTTCTTT. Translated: CASSPRTTNTEAFF.